The T cell receptor (beta chain) described here comes from a study of blood T cell repertoires in COVID-19. Study-level background: COVID-19 samples collected from the United States, Italy and Spain covered acute and convalescent phases. The analysed material was cDNA or gDNA that came from T cells, B-cell-depleted T cells, or PBMCs.

V lost 5 bases and J lost 3, with 11 bases in between. This CDR3 contains 13 residues. Germline V lookup: CDR1 MNHEY, CDR2 SMNVEV (reference sequence). In the original processing: How many nucleated cells were present was estimated from reference gene primer amplification. Profiling relied on immunoSEQ multiplex PCR, and the TCRdb table lists in-frame clones only, not all of them. V and J calls and clone size are given by that table; D and trimming were obtained from the DNA. This sample has around 200,000 clones, with over 80% found just once. The sequenced sample was peripheral blood. This TCR was recovered from a human donor in a cohort sampled during active COVID-19. The chain combines TRBV27 with TRBJ2-7; D is ambiguous. CDR3 DNA sequence: TGTGCCAGCAGTCGAACGGTTGGCTACGAGCAGTACTTC. This encodes CASSRTVGYEQYF.